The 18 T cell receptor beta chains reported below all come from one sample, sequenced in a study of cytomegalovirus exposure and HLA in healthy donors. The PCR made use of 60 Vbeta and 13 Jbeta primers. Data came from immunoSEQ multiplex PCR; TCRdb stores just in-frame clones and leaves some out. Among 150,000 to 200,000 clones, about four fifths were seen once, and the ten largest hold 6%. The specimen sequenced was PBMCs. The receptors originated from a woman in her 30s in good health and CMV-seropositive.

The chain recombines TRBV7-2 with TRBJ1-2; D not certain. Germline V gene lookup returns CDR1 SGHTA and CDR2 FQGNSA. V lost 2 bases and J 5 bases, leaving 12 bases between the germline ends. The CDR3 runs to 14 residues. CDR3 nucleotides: TGTGCCAGCAGCTTATCTCTTCTTAATTATGGCTACACCTTC. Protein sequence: CASSLSLLNYGYTF.

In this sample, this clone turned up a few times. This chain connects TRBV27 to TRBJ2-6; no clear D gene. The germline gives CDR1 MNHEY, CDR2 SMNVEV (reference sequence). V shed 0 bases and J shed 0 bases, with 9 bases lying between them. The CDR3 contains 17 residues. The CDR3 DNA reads TGTGCCAGCAGTTTATCGCTAGGCGCCTCTGGGGCCAACGTCCTGACTTTC. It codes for CASSLSLGASGANVLTF.

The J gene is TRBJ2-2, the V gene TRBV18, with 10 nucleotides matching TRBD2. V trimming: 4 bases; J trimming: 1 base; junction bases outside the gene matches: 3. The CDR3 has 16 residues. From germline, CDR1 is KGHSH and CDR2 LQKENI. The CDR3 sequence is CASSLLAGENTGELFF. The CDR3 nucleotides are TGTGCCAGCTCACTTCTAGCGGGGGAGAACACCGGGGAGCTGTTTTTT.

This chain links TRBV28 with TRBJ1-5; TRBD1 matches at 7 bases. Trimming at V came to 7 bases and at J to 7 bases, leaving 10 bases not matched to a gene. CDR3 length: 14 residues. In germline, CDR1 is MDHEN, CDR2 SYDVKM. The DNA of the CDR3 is TGTGCCAGCACCCAGGGGGTCCCGCGACAGCCCCAGCATTTT. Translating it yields CASTQGVPRQPQHF.

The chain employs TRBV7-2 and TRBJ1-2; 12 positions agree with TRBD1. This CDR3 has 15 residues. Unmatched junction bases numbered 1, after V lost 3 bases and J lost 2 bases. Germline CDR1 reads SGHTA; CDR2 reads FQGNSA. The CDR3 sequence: CASSLGQGANYGYTF. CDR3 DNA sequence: TGTGCCAGCAGCTTGGGACAGGGGGCCAACTATGGCTACACCTTC. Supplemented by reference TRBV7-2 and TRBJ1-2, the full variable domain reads GAGVSQSPSNKVTEKGKDVELRCDPISGHTALYWYRQSLGQGLEFLIYFQGNSAPDKSGLPSDRFSAERTGGSVSTLTIQRTQQEDSAVYLCASSLGQGANYGYTFGSGTRLTVV.

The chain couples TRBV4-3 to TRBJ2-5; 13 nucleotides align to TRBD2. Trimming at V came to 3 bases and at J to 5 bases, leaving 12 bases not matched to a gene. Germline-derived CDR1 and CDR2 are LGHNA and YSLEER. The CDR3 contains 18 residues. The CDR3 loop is CASSQGRLAGGPKETQYF. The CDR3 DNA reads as TGCGCCAGCAGCCAGGGAAGACTAGCGGGGGGCCCCAAGGAGACCCAGTACTTC.

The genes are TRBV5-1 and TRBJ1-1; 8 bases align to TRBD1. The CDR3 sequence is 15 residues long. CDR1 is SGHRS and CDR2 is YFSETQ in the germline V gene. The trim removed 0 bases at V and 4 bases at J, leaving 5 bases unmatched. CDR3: CASSLGTGGGTEAFF. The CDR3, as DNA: TGCGCCAGCAGCTTGGGCACAGGGGGAGGCACTGAAGCTTTCTTT.

This chain's CDR3 is CASSADGGGNTEAFF. The CDR3 bases are TGTGCCAGCAGCGCCGATGGGGGGGGGAACACTGAAGCTTTCTTT. This chain connects TRBV9 to TRBJ1-1; D is possibly TRBD1 (5 bases). CDR1 and CDR2 from the germline V gene are SGDLS and YYNGEE. The CDR3 consists of 15 residues. The germline V and J ends were trimmed by 3 bases and 1 base, with 13 bases remaining between them.

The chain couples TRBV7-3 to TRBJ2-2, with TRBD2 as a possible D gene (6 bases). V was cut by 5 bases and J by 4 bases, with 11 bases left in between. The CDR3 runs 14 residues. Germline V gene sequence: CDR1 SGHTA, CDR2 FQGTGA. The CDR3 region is CASSPLGGTGELFF. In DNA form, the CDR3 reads TGTGCCAGCAGCCCCCTGGGGGGCACCGGGGAGCTGTTTTTT.

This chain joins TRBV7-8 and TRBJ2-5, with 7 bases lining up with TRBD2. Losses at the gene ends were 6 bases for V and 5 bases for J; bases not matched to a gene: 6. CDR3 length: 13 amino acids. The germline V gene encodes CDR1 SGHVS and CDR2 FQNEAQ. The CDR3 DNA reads TGTGCCAGCAGTCCGGGGGGTGGGGAGACCCAGTACTTC. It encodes CASSPGGGETQYF.

CDR3 DNA: TGTGCCAGCAGTCCTCGGGACAGGGGTGGTACGCAGTATTTT. Its protein is CASSPRDRGGTQYF. The rearrangement joins TRBV6-1 to TRBJ2-3; 10 positions agree with TRBD1. Germline values: CDR1 MNHNS, CDR2 SASEGT. V lost 5 bases and J lost 8; bases outside the gene matches: 7. CDR3 size: 14 residues.

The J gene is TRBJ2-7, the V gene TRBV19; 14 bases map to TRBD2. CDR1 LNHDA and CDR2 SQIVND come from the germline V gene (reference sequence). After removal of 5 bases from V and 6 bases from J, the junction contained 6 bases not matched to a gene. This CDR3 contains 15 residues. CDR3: CASSGLAGGPGEQYF. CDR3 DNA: TGTGCCAGTAGTGGACTAGCGGGGGGCCCAGGCGAGCAGTACTTC.

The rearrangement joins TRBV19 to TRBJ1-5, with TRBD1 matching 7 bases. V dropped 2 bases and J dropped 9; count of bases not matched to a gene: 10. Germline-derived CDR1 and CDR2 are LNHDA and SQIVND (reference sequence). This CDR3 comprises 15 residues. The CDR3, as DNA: TGTGCCAGTAGTATACAGGGGGACAGCCCTACGCCCCAGCATTTT. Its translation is CASSIQGDSPTPQHF.

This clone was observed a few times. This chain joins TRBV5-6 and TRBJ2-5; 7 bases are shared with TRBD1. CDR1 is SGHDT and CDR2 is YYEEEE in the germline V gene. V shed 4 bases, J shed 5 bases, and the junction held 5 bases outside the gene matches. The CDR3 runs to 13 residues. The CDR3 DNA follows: TGTGCCAGCAGCCAGGGGGTGGGGGAGACCCAGTACTTC. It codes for CASSQGVGETQYF.

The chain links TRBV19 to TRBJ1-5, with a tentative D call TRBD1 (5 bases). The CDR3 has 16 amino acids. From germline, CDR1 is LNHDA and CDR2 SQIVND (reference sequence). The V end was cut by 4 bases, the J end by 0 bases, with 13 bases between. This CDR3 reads CASSTGTPYSNQPQHF. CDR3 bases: TGTGCCAGTAGTACCGGGACTCCCTATAGCAATCAGCCCCAGCATTTT.

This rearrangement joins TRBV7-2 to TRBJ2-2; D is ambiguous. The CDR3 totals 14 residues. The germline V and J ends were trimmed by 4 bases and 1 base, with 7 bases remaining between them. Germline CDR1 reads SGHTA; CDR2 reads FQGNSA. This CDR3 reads CASSSPVNTGELFF. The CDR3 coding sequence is TGTGCCAGCAGCTCTCCCGTGAACACCGGGGAGCTGTTTTTT.

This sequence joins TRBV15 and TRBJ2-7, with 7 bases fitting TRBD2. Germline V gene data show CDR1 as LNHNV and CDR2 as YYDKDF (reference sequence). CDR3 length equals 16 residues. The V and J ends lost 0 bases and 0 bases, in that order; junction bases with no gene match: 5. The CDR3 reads CATSRDRGSYSYEQYF. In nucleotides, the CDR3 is TGTGCCACCAGCAGAGATCGCGGGAGTTACTCCTACGAGCAGTACTTC.

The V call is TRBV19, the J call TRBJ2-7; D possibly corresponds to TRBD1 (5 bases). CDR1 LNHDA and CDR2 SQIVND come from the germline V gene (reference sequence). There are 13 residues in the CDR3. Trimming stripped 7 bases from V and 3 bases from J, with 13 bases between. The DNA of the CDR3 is TGTGCCAGTAAGGGCAGGGCCTTCTACGAGCAGTACTTC. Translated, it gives CASKGRAFYEQYF.